This paragraph covers one TCR beta chain sequence. Its specificity is unknown. The treatment here: roughly 11-day PBMC culture with coronavirus spike peptide pools or control peptides (ViraFEST assay). Positive PCR dates covered March to December 2020, before US Alpha, Beta and Delta variants. The data were taken from a study of vaccination and CD4 T cells after COVID-19. At the level of the study: Cells received overlapping spike peptides from SARS-CoV-2, HCoV-NL63, HCoV-OC43 and HCoV-229E as stimulation. Study-level findings and limits: Only relatively few convalescent patients were studied, and early post-infection timepoints were not analyzed.

The study sequenced cultured CD4+ T cell DNA using the Oncomine TCR Beta short-read assay. Investigators isolated genomic DNA from cultured CD4+ T cells. TCRdb fed the PCR reads into MiXCR, producing one record per CDR3 protein. The sample lists around 10,000 distinct CDR3 sequences, 52% seen once, with 18% in the top ten. The sequenced sample consisted of CD4+ T cells from blood, cultured in vitro. The sequence came from a human donor who had recovered from COVID-19.

The DNA for the CDR3 is TGTGCCAGCTCCTCCGTCCCAGGGAACAGCAATGAGCAGTTCTTC. Translated, it gives CASSSVPGNSNEQFF. This sequence joins TRBV7-3 and TRBJ2-1; TRBD1 is a possible D gene (5 bases). Trimming removed 8 bases at V and 6 bases at J, with 20 bases between. The CDR3 extends over 15 amino acids. Per the germline V gene, CDR1 is SGHTA and CDR2 is FQGTGA.